This T cell receptor (beta chain) was identified during a study of early T cells in non-severe SARS-CoV-2 infection. Broader study findings: Matching with VDJdb favored anti-spike CD8 responses (missing private and CD4 specificities).

This clonotype was recorded many times. The antigen remains unidentified. V was shortened by 0 bases and J by 2 bases, with 14 bases between the two germline ends. In germline, CDR1 is WSHSY, CDR2 SAAADI. The CDR3 contains 16 residues. Unique molecular identifiers were affixed to single, distinct cDNA molecules. Via MiXCR, TCRdb re-called the 5' RACE reads, giving one row per CDR3 protein. The data contain more than 90,000 distinct CDR3 sequences, roughly 11% of them singletons. The sequence was obtained from an adult who was a healthcare worker with PCR-confirmed SARS-CoV-2 infection or an uninfected control (not recorded which). Sequenced sample: whole blood. The V and J genes are TRBV10-2 and TRBJ2-7; TRBD2 might be the D (7 bases). CDR3 nucleotides: TGCGCCAGCAGTGAGTCGAGGGGGGGTACTGCCTACGAGCAGTACTTC. Its protein product is CASSESRGGTAYEQYF.